The TCR beta chain described here comes from a study of response to subunit inactivated influenza vaccine. Notes on the study in general: The authors proposed limited new T cell recruitment per seasonal influenza vaccination.

One entry per CDR3 protein, called by TCRdb with MiXCR from the RT-PCR reads. The sample includes roughly 630,000 distinct CDR3 sequences, approximately 14% of them seen just once. Germline CDR1 is SGHRS and CDR2 is YFSETQ. This CDR3 is 13 amino acids long. V was clipped by 4 bases and J by 13 bases; unmatched bases: 11. The table lists this clonotype with many counts. No antigen is known for it. The receptor was derived from a man in his fifties or sixties who received an inactivated influenza vaccine. The material was PBMCs from blood, obtained 14 to 15 days before vaccination. The V and J genes are TRBV5-1 and TRBJ2-1; 7 bases fit TRBD2. The CDR3, as DNA: TGCGCCAGCAGCACGGGACTACTCCTCGGCCAGTTCTTC. This encodes CASSTGLLLGQFF. Variable domain in full (rest from reference TRBV5-1 and TRBJ2-1): KAGVTQTPRYLIKTRGQQVTLSCSPISGHRSVSWYQQTPGQGLQFLFEYFSETQRNKGNFPGRFSGRQFSNSRSEMNVSTLELGDSALYLCASSTGLLLGQFFGPGTRLTVL.